These T cell receptor beta chains were read from a single sample in a study of T cells in tumors after PD-1 blockade. TCRdb keeps only in-frame clones here, not all; method: immunoSEQ multiplex PCR. Of 60,000 to 70,000 clones in the sample, approximately 79% were seen once. The sample consisted of PBMCs, taken after anti-PD-1 treatment. The receptors here all came from a human donor with basal cell carcinoma. CDR3s include the opening cysteine and the closing phenylalanine or tryptophan. The order of the fields is clone size, J gene, D gene, V gene, CDR3 DNA, CDR3 protein. D genes are given only for firm matches. Clone size is shown for a subset of rows, as once, few, many or a class of expanded clone.

>-|TRBJ2-1|-|TRBV5-6
TGTGCCAGCAGCCCTAGACCTTACAATGAGCAGTTCTTC
CASSPRPYNEQFF
>-|TRBJ2-2|-|TRBV3-1/TRBV3-2
TGTGCCAGCAGCCCAAGAGCCTCGAACACCGGGGAGCTGTTTTTT
CASSPRASNTGELFF
>-|TRBJ2-1|-|TRBV7-9
TGTGCCAGCAGCTTGGGCCAGGCCAAGGGGCAGTTCTTC
CASSLGQAKGQFF
>few|TRBJ1-1|-|TRBV5-4
TGTGCCAGCAGCTTGGGCCGACAGGAGAACACTGAAGCTTTCTTT
CASSLGRQENTEAFF
>-|TRBJ1-2|-|TRBV3-1/TRBV3-2
TGTGCCAGCAGCCATCCCGGGGATGGCTACACCTTC
CASSHPGDGYTF
>-|TRBJ1-2|TRBD1|TRBV7-2
TGTGCCAGCAGCATCGGACAGGTTAGGTATGGCTACACCTTC
CASSIGQVRYGYTF
>-|TRBJ1-1|-|TRBV30
TGTGCCTGGAGTATTCAGACAGGAAGGGGAGCTTTCTTT
CAWSIQTGRGAFF
>once|TRBJ1-6|-|TRBV28
TGTGCCAGCAGTTACTCGGGGAATAATTCACCCCTCCACTTT
CASSYSGNNSPLHF
>-|TRBJ1-2|TRBD1|TRBV27
TGTGCCAGCAGTAACCGGGACAGGCTTGGGTTTGGCTACACCTTC
CASSNRDRLGFGYTF
>-|TRBJ2-7|-|TRBV11-3
TGTGCCAGCAGCTCCGCGGACGGCTACGAGCAGTACTTC
CASSSADGYEQYF
>-|TRBJ2-7|-|TRBV5-1
TGCGCCAGCAGCTTGGAGGGGGGGCCCAGGGACGAGCAGTACTTC
CASSLEGGPRDEQYF
>few|TRBJ1-6|-|TRBV7-9
TGTGCCAGCAGCTTAAAAGATGGGCCCCTCCACTTT
CASSLKDGPLHF
>many|TRBJ2-7|TRBD1|TRBV18
TGTGCCAGCTCACCGGTTCAGGGGGATTTGGGTGAGCAGTACTTC
CASSPVQGDLGEQYF
>few|TRBJ1-1|-|TRBV7-9
TGTGCCAGCAGCTTAGGCGGCCCTGAGGAAGCTTTCTTT
CASSLGGPEEAFF
>-|TRBJ1-5|TRBD1|TRBV19
TGTGCCAGTAGTATTAAAGGAGGGGGCGGGAGCAATCAGCCCCAGCATTTT
CASSIKGGGGSNQPQHF
>-|TRBJ2-4|TRBD2|TRBV12-5
TGTGCTAGTGGTTCCCGACTAGCGGGGGGGCCAGACATTCAGTACTTC
CASGSRLAGGPDIQYF
>-|TRBJ2-1|-|TRBV3-1/TRBV3-2
TGTGCCAGCAGCCAAGGTTGGGGGCCCAATGAGCAGTTCTTC
CASSQGWGPNEQFF
>-|TRBJ1-6|TRBD1|TRBV30
TGTGCCTGGAGCCCCCGGACCGTTCAGGGGGATTCACCCCTCCACTTT
CAWSPRTVQGDSPLHF
>-|TRBJ1-5|-|TRBV19
TGTGCCAGTAGCCACGCAGGGGGCAATCAGCCCCAGCATTTT
CASSHAGGNQPQHF
>-|TRBJ2-1|-|TRBV5-5
TGTGCCAGCAGCTGGGCCACAGGGAGGGGGGATGAGCAGTTCTTC
CASSWATGRGDEQFF
>-|TRBJ2-3|TRBD2|TRBV2
TGTGCCAGCAGTGAAGGGGGGCTAGCGGGGCGACGTATGGATACGCAGTATTTT
CASSEGGLAGRRMDTQYF
>-|TRBJ1-3|-|TRBV6-5
TGTGCCAGCAGTTACTCACTCCGCTCTGGAAACACCATATATTTT
CASSYSLRSGNTIYF
>-|TRBJ2-1|TRBD2|TRBV28
TGTGCCAGCAGTTTAAGATCGTCTAGCGGGGGTCGTGAGCAGTTCTTC
CASSLRSSSGGREQFF
>-|TRBJ2-6|TRBD1|TRBV7-6
TGTGCCAGCAGCTTCGTACAAGGGGGCTCCCCTGGGGCCAACGTCCTGACTTTC
CASSFVQGGSPGANVLTF
>-|TRBJ2-7|-|TRBV11-1
TGTGCCAGCAGTTTGGGCCAGTTGGCAGTATACGAGCAGTACTTC
CASSLGQLAVYEQYF
>-|TRBJ2-1|TRBD2|TRBV5-1
TGCGCCAGCACTCCATCGACGGGGGGGTTCAATGAGCAGTTCTTC
CASTPSTGGFNEQFF
>-|TRBJ2-5|-|TRBV4-1
TGCGCCAGCAGCCAAGAATGGACTCAAGAGACCCAGTACTTC
CASSQEWTQETQYF
>-|TRBJ1-4|-|TRBV5-1
TGCGCCAGCAGCTTGGAGGGGGACCGGACTAATGAAAAACTGTTTTTT
CASSLEGDRTNEKLFF
>-|TRBJ2-5|-|TRBV11-3
-
CASSLAFGQGKETQYF